This T cell receptor (beta chain) appears in the sequencing data of a study of a mutant IDH1 vaccine in newly diagnosed glioma (dated by TCRdb to the early 2020s). About the study as a whole: Patients were given eight vaccinations, in weeks 1, 3, 5, 7, 11, 15, 19 and 23, which matched visits V03 through V10. Six visits were used for peripheral blood collection: V03 (baseline), V05, V07, V10, V12 and V13. Prior to enrollment, patients had been given standard therapy consisting of radiotherapy alone, temozolomide alone, or radiochemotherapy with temozolomide, with the combination given to most patients. Vaccination started 4-6 weeks after radiotherapy alone, or was given together with temozolomide cycles in the groups whose treatment included chemotherapy. Longitudinal TCRB deep sequencing was performed for about two dozen treated patients wherever samples were available for exploratory analyses. Of the 25 to 40 treated patients, roughly 62% were male and approximately 40% were female, and the mean age was approximately 40 years. Overall study outcomes, separate from this receptor: Immune responses induced by the vaccine were seen in 93.3% of patients across multiple MHC alleles. Selection of PBMC samples for TCRB deep sequencing was based on availability. According to the authors, sample limitations meant that analyses of patient blood samples could not be reproduced. Pseudoprogression appeared unrelated to alterations in the top peripheral T cell clonotypes detected by TCRB sequencing.

The sample's time point, from its label and the paper: week 5, during vaccination. Each vaccine dose, consisting of 300 ug of a 20-mer mutant IDH1 peptide in Montanide, was administered subcutaneously with topical imiquimod. Donors had newly diagnosed WHO grade 3 or 4 IDH1-mutant astrocytomas with loss of nuclear ATRX. The samples were drawn from NOA16, a multicentre, single-arm, open-label phase I trial in Germany that tested a mutant IDH1 peptide vaccine in humans for the first time. Genomic DNA for TCRB sequencing was isolated from EDTA blood with the DNeasy Blood and Tissue Kit. Concerning this clone: Its specific antigen is unknown. No base qualities exist here, and no much larger clone lies one base off it.

The method was the immunoSEQ multiplex PCR assay. The hsTCRB Kit was used according to the manufacturer's protocol to amplify rearranged TCR beta chain sequences. An Illumina MiSeq was used to sequence the TCRB libraries. Turning to the authors' computational methods: The kit vendor's proprietary platform handled demultiplexing, trimming and gene mapping. The clones in this table, taken by TCRdb from immuneACCESS, are in-frame only. Not every clone is retained; where verified, under half of the shortfall comes from an unresolved V gene, and the cause of the rest is unknown. V, J and clone size are taken as reported in that table, and D and trimming were inferred from the DNA itself. The sample yields 40,000 or so clones; approximately 91% were counted once. The top ten clonotypes cover 2% to 3% of the sample. Including cysteine and phenylalanine, the CDR3 has 13 amino acids. Of the read, only the CDR3 DNA is kept; its 39 bases are in frame from base 1. Per the germline V gene, SQVTM is the CDR1 and ANQGSEA is the CDR2. Trimming leaves V shorter by 1 base and J shorter by 3 bases, with the junction holding 1 base beyond the gene matches.

Material: PBMCs, obtained from a glioma patient whose treatment included an IDH1 peptide vaccine. Here the chain combines TRBV29-1 and TRBJ2-7, with TRBD2 identical over 9 junction bases. This TCR was recovered from a man in his fifties or sixties with glioma. The nucleotides are TGCAGCGTTGAAGGGCGGGAGGGCTACGAGCAGTACTTC. Its product reads: CSVEGREGYEQYF.